A selection of T cell receptor beta chains follows, all from one sample in a study of shared clonotypes between healthy human individuals. Generated by immunoSEQ multiplex PCR, the TCRdb table keeps only in-frame clones and is missing some. The repertoire holds about 2 million clones, roughly 96% seen once, with under 0.15% in the top ten. The sample consisted of naive CD4+ T cells sorted from blood. The receptors were gathered from a man aged 18 to 35 in good health. CDR3s include the opening cysteine and the closing phenylalanine or tryptophan. The order of the fields is D gene, V gene, J gene, CDR3 protein, CDR3 DNA. A D gene is named only where the DNA matches it firmly.

TRBD2	TRBV6-6	TRBJ2-7	CASIDGTTRSYEQYF	TGTGCCAGCATCGACGGGACTACCCGTTCCTACGAGCAGTACTTC
TRBD2	TRBV7-8	TRBJ2-7	CASSLGEGATYEQYF	TGTGCCAGCAGCTTAGGGGAGGGAGCAACCTACGAGCAGTACTTC
.	TRBV9	TRBJ2-1	CASSVGGSRNNEQFF	TGTGCCAGCAGCGTAGGTGGTTCTCGCAACAATGAGCAGTTCTTC
.	TRBV4-1	TRBJ1-4	CASSQEMVWHEKLFF	TGCGCCAGCAGCCAAGAGATGGTTTGGCATGAAAAACTGTTTTTT
.	TRBV30	TRBJ1-4	CAWSPLGTVGNEKLFF	TGTGCCTGGAGTCCCCTCGGGACGGTTGGTAATGAAAAACTGTTTTTT
.	TRBV18	TRBJ2-1	CASSPVRIGVLLVEQFF	TGTGCCAGCTCACCAGTACGGATCGGGGTCCTTCTCGTTGAGCAGTTCTTC
TRBD1	TRBV29-1	TRBJ1-1	CSVENRGRVTEAFF	TGCAGCGTCGAAAACAGGGGGCGGGTCACTGAAGCTTTCTTT
.	TRBV7-9	TRBJ2-7	CASSPFRDRNYEQYF	TGTGCCAGCAGCCCATTTAGGGACCGCAACTACGAGCAGTACTTC
.	TRBV28	TRBJ2-5	CASSLAGKETQYF	TGTGCCAGCAGTTTGGCGGGCAAAGAGACCCAGTACTTC
.	TRBV18	TRBJ2-6	CASSPRLRQLSGANVLTF	TGTGCCAGCTCACCACGGTTACGACAGTTATCTGGGGCCAACGTCCTGACTTTC
TRBD2	TRBV5-4	TRBJ2-7	CASSLPGLAGGAGEQYF	TGTGCCAGCAGCTTGCCCGGACTAGCGGGAGGGGCTGGCGAGCAGTACTTC
.	TRBV20-1	TRBJ2-2	CSASFGGELFF	TGCAGTGCTAGTTTCGGCGGGGAGCTGTTTTTT
TRBD2	TRBV9	TRBJ2-5	CASSVGTSGIQETQYF	TGTGCCAGCAGCGTAGGGACTAGCGGAATTCAAGAGACCCAGTACTTC
.	TRBV28	TRBJ1-1	CASSSTAHLFTEAFF	TGTGCCAGCAGTTCTACGGCCCACCTTTTCACTGAAGCTTTCTTT
.	TRBV9	TRBJ1-4	CASSAEGEKLFF	TGTGCCAGCAGCGCTGAAGGAGAAAAACTGTTTTTT
.	TRBV11-3	TRBJ2-2	CASSLLGRPNTGELFF	TGTGCCAGCAGCTTATTAGGCAGGCCGAACACCGGGGAGCTGTTTTTT
TRBD2	TRBV5-1	TRBJ2-5	CASSSMTSGGLGGSETQYF	TGCGCCAGCAGCTCCATGACTAGCGGGGGGCTAGGAGGGTCAGAGACCCAGTACTTC
TRBD1	TRBV7-2	TRBJ2-5	CASSYRAGTGETQETQYF	TGTGCCAGCAGCTATAGGGCCGGGACAGGGGAAACACAAGAGACCCAGTACTTC